These 27 T cell receptor beta chains were sequenced from one sample in a study of blood T cell repertoires in COVID-19. The data were produced by immunoSEQ multiplex PCR, yet TCRdb's version contains in-frame clones alone and is incomplete. This sample has 55,000 to 75,000 clones; approximately 72% occur once, and the top ten carry 4% to 5%. Material: peripheral blood. The receptors here all came from a woman in her 70s with COVID-19, enrolled during active disease.

CDR3 nucleotides: TGTGCCAGCTCACCACCAGGGGGCCGGAACACTGAAGCTTTCTTT. Residues: CASSPPGGRNTEAFF. This chain links TRBV18 with TRBJ1-1; the match to TRBD1 covers 7 bases. J lost 1 base, V lost 0 bases, and 2 bases had no gene match. The germline CDR1 and CDR2 sequences are KGHSH and LQKENI. CDR3 length: 15 amino acids.

The V and J genes are TRBV6-5 and TRBJ2-1, with 9 nucleotides matching TRBD1. Looked up from germline, CDR1 is MNHEY and CDR2 is SVGAGI. This CDR3 spans 14 amino acids. Losses at the gene ends were 10 bases for V and 8 bases for J; bases not matched to a gene: 12. CDR3 residues: CATTEGTGFDEQFF. The CDR3 DNA follows: TGTGCCACCACCGAGGGGACAGGGTTCGATGAGCAGTTCTTC.

The chain combines TRBV20-1 with TRBJ2-1, with D unclear. This CDR3 comprises 11 residues. Per germline, CDR1 DFQATT and CDR2 SNEGSKA (reference sequence). CDR3 sequence: CSITLLNEQFF. The CDR3 nucleotides are TGCAGCATAACTTTGCTGAATGAGCAGTTCTTC.

The chain recombines TRBV27 with TRBJ2-1, with 7 bases identical to TRBD2. J was trimmed by 8 bases and V by 7 bases; bases with no gene match: 17. This CDR3 spans 16 amino acids. Looked up from germline, CDR1 is MNHEY and CDR2 is SMNVEV (reference sequence). This CDR3 reads CASTPFPGGSMDEQFF. The CDR3, as DNA: TGTGCCAGCACCCCATTTCCCGGCGGGAGTATGGATGAGCAGTTCTTC.

The chain employs TRBV6-5 and TRBJ1-6; D call uncertain. With 5 bases removed from V and 8 bases from J, the gap between germline ends came to 13 bases. CDR1 is MNHEY and CDR2 is SVGAGI in the germline V gene. This CDR3 is 14 amino acids long. DNA of the CDR3: TGTGCCAGCAGTCTTGGACTAGAAGATTCACCCCTCCACTTT. This codes for CASSLGLEDSPLHF.

The rearrangement links TRBV9 to TRBJ1-3; 12 positions agree with TRBD1. The CDR3 runs 16 residues. From germline, CDR1 is SGDLS and CDR2 YYNGEE. The V gene end was trimmed by 4 bases and the J gene end by 4 bases; junction bases not matched to a gene: 6. The CDR3 loop reads CASSQWDRGPGNTIYF. In DNA, the CDR3 is TGTGCCAGCAGCCAATGGGACAGGGGGCCCGGAAACACCATATATTTT.

V is TRBV21-1 and J is TRBJ1-1; TRBD1 is taken as the D call from the table, unchecked against the DNA. TRBV21-1 is annotated as a pseudogene. The CDR3 loop spans 16 amino acids. CDR3 sequence (DNA): TGTGCCAGCAGCGCACGGATGACAGCCTCGAGTACTGAAGCTTTCTTT. The encoded protein is CASSARMTASSTEAFF.

The chain is built from TRBV7-2 and TRBJ2-3; the match to TRBD2 covers 7 bases. CDR1 SGHTA and CDR2 FQGNSA come from the germline V gene. With V trimmed by 6 bases and J by 0 bases, 12 bases remained unmatched. CDR3 length: 17 residues. The CDR3 DNA sequence: TGTGCCAGCAGTCCGGGCGGGGGTCCTCCGAGCACAGATACGCAGTATTTT. It yields the protein CASSPGGGPPSTDTQYF.

This chain uses TRBV15 with TRBJ2-3; 7 positions match TRBD2. Per germline, CDR1 LNHNV and CDR2 YYDKDF (reference sequence). The junction had 16 bases not matched to a gene; V was cut back by 0 bases and J by 7 bases. The CDR3 consists of 18 residues. The CDR3 reads CATSRENGRSARWNTQYF. The CDR3 coding sequence is TGTGCCACCAGCAGAGAAAACGGGAGGAGCGCCCGATGGAATACGCAGTATTTT.

The rearrangement joins TRBV14 to TRBJ1-2; maybe TRBD1 (5 bases). Trimming stripped 3 bases from V and 5 bases from J, with 7 bases between. Germline loops: CDR1 SGHDN, CDR2 FVKESK. This CDR3 contains 12 residues. CDR3 protein: CASSQGPYGYTF. DNA for the CDR3: TGTGCCAGCAGCCAGGGGCCTTATGGCTACACCTTC.

The chain links TRBV2 to TRBJ2-6; D possibly corresponds to TRBD1 (8 bases). V gave up 2 bases and J gave up 0 bases, with 14 bases separating them. Germline V gene lookup returns CDR1 SNHLY and CDR2 FYNNEI. This CDR3 is 18 amino acids long. The CDR3 bases are TGTGCCAGCAGTGAAAACAGGGGGGACTACTCTGGGGCCAACGTCCTGACTTTC. Protein sequence: CASSENRGDYSGANVLTF.

This chain uses TRBV20-1 with TRBJ1-2, with D maybe TRBD1 (6 bases). V lost 8 bases and J 8 bases, leaving 12 bases between the germline ends. Looked up from germline, CDR1 is DFQATT and CDR2 is SNEGSKA (reference sequence). The CDR3 extends over 10 amino acids. The DNA of the CDR3 is TGCAGTTTTAGGACAGCCGGCTACACCTTC. Its translation: CSFRTAGYTF.

The V and J genes are TRBV5-1 and TRBJ1-2, with 9 bases aligning to TRBD1. V gave up 1 base and J gave up 1 base; unmatched junction bases: 8. Germline CDR1 is SGHRS and CDR2 is YFSETQ. This CDR3 has 17 amino acids. The CDR3 DNA sequence: TGCGCCAGCAGCTTGCCTCCCGGACAGGGGTTTAACTATGGCTACACCTTC. Encoded protein: CASSLPPGQGFNYGYTF.

This clone appeared a few times. The chain combines TRBV28 with TRBJ2-7; D unresolved. The V end lost 2 bases, the J end lost 2 bases, and 10 bases lay between the germline ends. CDR1 is MDHEN and CDR2 is SYDVKM in the germline V gene. The length of the CDR3 is 14 residues. CDR3 in amino acids: CASSLPLVPYEQYF. CDR3 bases: TGTGCCAGCAGTTTACCCTTAGTTCCCTACGAGCAGTACTTC.

This chain connects TRBV12-3 or TRBV12-4 to TRBJ2-7; no definite D call. CDR3 length: 13 amino acids. CDR3 sequence (DNA): TGTGCCAGCAGTTTAGACACCAACTACGAGCAGTACGTT. It specifies CASSLDTNYEQYV.

This clone occurred once. This rearrangement joins TRBV6-1 to TRBJ1-2; no clear D gene. The CDR3 runs 12 residues. CDR1 is MNHNS, CDR2 SASEGT, per germline. Deletions cut 2 bases from V and 9 bases from J, with 10 bases between. CDR3 loop: CASSERLGRYTF. Written as DNA, the CDR3 is TGTGCCAGCAGTGAAAGGCTGGGCCGCTACACCTTC.

The chain is built from TRBV5-6 and TRBJ1-2, with D possibly matching TRBD1 (5 bases). V lost 2 bases and J lost 4, with 12 bases in between. This CDR3 has 14 amino acids. CDR1 is SGHDT, CDR2 YYEEEE, per germline. The CDR3 reads CASSFELGLYGYTF. In DNA form, the CDR3 reads TGTGCCAGCAGCTTTGAATTGGGGCTCTATGGCTACACCTTC.

This chain connects TRBV9 to TRBJ2-5; perhaps TRBD2 as D (6 bases). This CDR3 spans 16 amino acids. Germline CDR1 and CDR2: SGDLS and YYNGEE. V lost 3 bases, J lost 2 bases, and 17 bases lay in between. This CDR3 reads CASSASGGGWQETQYF. DNA for the CDR3: TGTGCCAGCAGCGCGAGTGGGGGAGGTTGGCAAGAGACCCAGTACTTC. The complete variable domain, with remaining parts taken from reference TRBV9 and TRBJ2-5, reads DSGVTQTPKHLITATGQRVTLRCSPRSGDLSVYWYQQSLDQGLQFLIQYYNGEERAKGNILERFSAQQFPDLHSELNLSSLELGDSALYFCASSASGGGWQETQYFGPGTRLLVL.

The chain combines TRBV25-1 with TRBJ1-2, with a possible D match to TRBD1 (5 bases). CDR3 length: 15 amino acids. Germline lookup yields CDR1 MGHDK and CDR2 SYGVNS. V was clipped by 5 bases and J by 2 bases, with 15 bases between them. The CDR3 DNA sequence: TGTGCCAGCAGTTCCCCAGGGTGGGGAAACTATGGCTACACCTTC. Translating gives CASSSPGWGNYGYTF.

This clone occurred a few times. The chain recombines TRBV4-3 with TRBJ1-1; D uncertain. V lost 3 bases and J 3 bases, leaving 8 bases between the germline ends. CDR1 and CDR2 (germline): LGHNA, YSLEER. The CDR3 has 13 residues. In DNA form, the CDR3 reads TGCGCCAGCAGCCAGCTAAGAGACACTGAAGCTTTCTTT. Its translation is CASSQLRDTEAFF.

The V gene is TRBV13, the J gene TRBJ1-5, with 9 nucleotides matching TRBD1. Losses at the gene ends were 3 bases for V and 4 bases for J; bases not matched to a gene: 1. Germline CDR1 PRHDT, CDR2 FYEKMQ (reference sequence). CDR3 size: 14 residues. CDR3 region: CASSFGTGNQPQHF. The CDR3 DNA reads TGTGCCAGCAGCTTCGGGACAGGGAATCAGCCCCAGCATTTT.

This clone came up many times. V gene TRBV2 combines with J gene TRBJ2-5; the match to TRBD1 covers 7 bases. Germline V gives CDR1 SNHLY, CDR2 FYNNEI. Trimming took 4 bases from V and 14 from J; bases not matched to a gene: 10. The CDR3 is 12 amino acids. CDR3 nucleotides: TGTGCCAGCAGTGTTGGGACAGAAAAACTATACTTC. This encodes CASSVGTEKLYF. Variable domain in full (rest from reference TRBV2 and TRBJ2-5): EPEVTQTPSHQVTQMGQEVILRCVPISNHLYFYWYRQILGQKVEFLVSFYNNEISEKSEIFDDQFSVERPDGSNFTLKIRSTKLEDSAMYFCASSVGTEKLYFGPGTRLLVL.

In its sample, this clone was seen once. V gene TRBV11-3 combines with J gene TRBJ2-2; D gene unclear. Trimming removed 5 bases at V and 6 bases at J, with 10 bases between. The CDR3 length is 13 residues. Germline V gene lookup returns CDR1 SGHNT and CDR2 YENEEA. The DNA for the CDR3 is TGTGCCAGCAGCCCAAGCCCCGCCGGGGAGCTGTTTTTT. Translation: CASSPSPAGELFF.

The chain is built from TRBV21-1 and TRBJ2-7; the listed D gene, TRBD2, was not tested against the DNA. TRBV21-1 is assigned pseudogene status. The CDR3 sequence is 15 residues long. CDR3 region: CASSKREGFLHEQYV. CDR3 nucleotides: TGTGCCAGCAGCAAAAGGGAGGGGTTCCTCCACGAGCAGTACGTC.

This clone appeared a single time. The chain uses TRBV18 and TRBJ2-1; 9 bases map to TRBD2. With V trimmed by 2 bases and J by 10 bases, 3 bases remained unmatched. The CDR3 totals 13 residues. Germline V gene data show CDR1 as KGHSH and CDR2 as LQKENI. This CDR3 reads CASSPASGAEQFF. The CDR3 nucleotides are TGTGCCAGCTCACCAGCTAGCGGGGCCGAGCAGTTCTTC.

The CDR3 DNA follows: TGCGCCAGCAGCCAGTGGGGCCCGGGACAGGATTTTGGCAATCAGCCCCAGCATTTT. It is translated as CASSQWGPGQDFGNQPQHF. The chain uses TRBV4-1 and TRBJ1-5; TRBD1 matches 8 bases. J gave up 2 bases and V 3 bases, and 15 bases lay outside the gene matches. The CDR3 is made up of 19 amino acids. Germline V gene data show CDR1 as MGHRA and CDR2 as YSYEKL.

This clone has a single count. This chain joins TRBV10-3 and TRBJ1-1, with D possibly TRBD1 on 5 matching bases. CDR3 length: 17 amino acids. Trimming removed 0 bases at V and 0 bases at J, with 14 bases between. The germline CDR1 and CDR2 sequences are ENHRY and SYGVKD. The CDR3 loop reads CAISESKTGGLNTEAFF. For the CDR3, the DNA is TGTGCCATCAGTGAGTCAAAAACCGGGGGACTGAACACTGAAGCTTTCTTT.